This TCR beta chain was captured by sequencing in a study of blood T cell repertoires in COVID-19. Study summary: Spain, Italy and the United States supplied samples that represented acute and convalescent COVID-19. Sources were T cells, B-cell-depleted T cells, or PBMCs; the material itself was cDNA or gDNA.

The CDR3 sequence is 14 residues long. Germline V gene data show CDR1 as SGHDT and CDR2 as YYEEEE. V was trimmed by 2 bases and J by 1 base, leaving 10 bases between them. Original processing notes: Estimation of nucleated cell counts relied on the amplification of reference gene primers. Only in-frame clones appear in the TCRdb table, and some are missing; sequencing was by immunoSEQ multiplex PCR. D and trimming come from the DNA, and the V and J calls and clone size come from that table. The sample contains some 150,000 clones, around 90% of which appear only once. This sequence originates from a woman aged 55-70 years with acute or convalescent COVID-19. J is TRBJ2-7 and V is TRBV5-6; tentatively, D is TRBD2 (6 bases). The sample taken for sequencing was peripheral blood. The CDR3 DNA reads TGTGCCAGCAGCTTCCGGGACTGGTCCTACGAGCAGTACTTC. Amino acid sequence: CASSFRDWSYEQYF.